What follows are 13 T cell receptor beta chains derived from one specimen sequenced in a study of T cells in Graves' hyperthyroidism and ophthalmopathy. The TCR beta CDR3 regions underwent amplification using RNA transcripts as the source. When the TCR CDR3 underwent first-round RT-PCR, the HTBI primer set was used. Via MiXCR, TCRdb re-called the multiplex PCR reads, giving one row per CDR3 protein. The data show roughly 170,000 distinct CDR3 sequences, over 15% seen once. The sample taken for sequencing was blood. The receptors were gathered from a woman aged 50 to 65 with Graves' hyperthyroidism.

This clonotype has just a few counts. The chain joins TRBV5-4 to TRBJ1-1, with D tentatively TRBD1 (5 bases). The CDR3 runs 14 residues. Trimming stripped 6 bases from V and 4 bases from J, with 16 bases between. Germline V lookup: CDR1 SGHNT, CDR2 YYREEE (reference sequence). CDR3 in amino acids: CASTGRGFGTEAFF. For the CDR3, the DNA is TGTGCCAGCACCGGACGGGGCTTCGGCACTGAAGCTTTCTTT.

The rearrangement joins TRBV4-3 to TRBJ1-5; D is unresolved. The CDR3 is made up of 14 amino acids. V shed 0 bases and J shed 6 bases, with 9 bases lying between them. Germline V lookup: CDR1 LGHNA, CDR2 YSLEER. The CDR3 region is CASSQDVGLQPQHF. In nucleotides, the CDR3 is TGCGCCAGCAGCCAAGATGTAGGCCTTCAGCCCCAGCATTTT.

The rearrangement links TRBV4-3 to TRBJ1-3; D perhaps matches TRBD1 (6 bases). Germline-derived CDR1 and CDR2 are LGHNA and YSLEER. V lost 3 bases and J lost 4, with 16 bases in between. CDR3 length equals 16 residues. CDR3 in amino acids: CASSQKTTGRGNTIYF. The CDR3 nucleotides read TGCGCCAGCAGCCAGAAGACTACAGGGCGGGGAAACACCATATATTTT.

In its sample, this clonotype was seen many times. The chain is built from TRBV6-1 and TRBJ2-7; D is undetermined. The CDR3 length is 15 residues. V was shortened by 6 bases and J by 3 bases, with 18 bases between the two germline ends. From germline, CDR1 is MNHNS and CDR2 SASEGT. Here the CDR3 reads CASRDGIGVFYEQYF. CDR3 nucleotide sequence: TGTGCCAGCAGAGACGGCATTGGGGTTTTCTACGAGCAGTACTTC.

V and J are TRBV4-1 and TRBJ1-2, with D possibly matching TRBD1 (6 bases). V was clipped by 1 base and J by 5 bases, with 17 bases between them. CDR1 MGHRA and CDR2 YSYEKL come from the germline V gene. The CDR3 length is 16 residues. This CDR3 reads CASSQAGGGVSYGYTF. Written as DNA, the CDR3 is TGCGCCAGCAGCCAAGCGGGAGGGGGAGTCTCGTATGGCTACACCTTC.

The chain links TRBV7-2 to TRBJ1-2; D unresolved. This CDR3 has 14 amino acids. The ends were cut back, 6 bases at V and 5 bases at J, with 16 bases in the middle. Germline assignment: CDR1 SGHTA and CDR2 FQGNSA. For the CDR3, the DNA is TGTGCCAGCAGTGGGAGTGGACCCTTTTATGGCTACACCTTC. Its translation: CASSGSGPFYGYTF. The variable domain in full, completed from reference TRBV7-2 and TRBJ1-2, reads GAGVSQSPSNKVTEKGKDVELRCDPISGHTALYWYRQSLGQGLEFLIYFQGNSAPDKSGLPSDRFSAERTGGSVSTLTIQRTQQEDSAVYLCASSGSGPFYGYTFGSGTRLTVV.

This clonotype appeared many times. CDR3 amino acids: CSVEWGRTEAFF. The CDR3 DNA reads TGCAGCGTTGAATGGGGGAGGACTGAAGCTTTCTTT. The chain has TRBV29-1 and TRBJ1-1; D perhaps matches TRBD1 (5 bases). Trimming removed 2 bases at V and 5 bases at J, with 9 bases between. The CDR3 length is 12 residues. Germline values: CDR1 SQVTM, CDR2 ANQGSEA.

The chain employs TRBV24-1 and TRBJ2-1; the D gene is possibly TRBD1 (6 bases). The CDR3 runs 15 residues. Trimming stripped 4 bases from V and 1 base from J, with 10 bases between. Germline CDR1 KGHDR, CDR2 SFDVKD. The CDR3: CATSDPTGSYNEQFF. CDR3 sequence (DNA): TGTGCCACCAGTGACCCCACAGGGTCCTACAATGAGCAGTTCTTC.

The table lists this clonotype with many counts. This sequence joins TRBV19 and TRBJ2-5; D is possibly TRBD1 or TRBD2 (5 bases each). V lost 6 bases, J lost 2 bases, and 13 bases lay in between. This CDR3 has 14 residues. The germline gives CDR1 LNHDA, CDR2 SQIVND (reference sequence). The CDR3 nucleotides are TGTGCCAGTAGCCAGGGAGAGGTACAAGAGACCCAGTACTTC. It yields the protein CASSQGEVQETQYF.

The CDR3 region has the DNA TGCAGTGCTAGACTGGACAGGGGTTTCTACAATGAGCAGTTCTTC. This sequence encodes CSARLDRGFYNEQFF. The gene calls are TRBV20-1 and TRBJ2-1; 9 bases map to TRBD1. This CDR3 is built from 15 residues. V shed 2 bases, J shed 3 bases, and the junction held 5 bases outside the gene matches. Germline CDR1 is DFQATT and CDR2 is SNEGSKA (reference sequence).

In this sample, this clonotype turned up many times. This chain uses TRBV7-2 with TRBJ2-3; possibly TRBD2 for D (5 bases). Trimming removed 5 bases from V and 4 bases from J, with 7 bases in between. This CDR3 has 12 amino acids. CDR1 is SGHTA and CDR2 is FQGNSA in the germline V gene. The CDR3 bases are TGTGCCAGCAGCGCTAGCTCAGATACGCAGTATTTT. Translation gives CASSASSDTQYF.

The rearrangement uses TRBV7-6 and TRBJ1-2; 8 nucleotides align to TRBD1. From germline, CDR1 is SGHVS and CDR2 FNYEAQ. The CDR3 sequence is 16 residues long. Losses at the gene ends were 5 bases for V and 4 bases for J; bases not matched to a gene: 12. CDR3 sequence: CASSLFQQGVGYGYTF. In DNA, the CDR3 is TGTGCCAGCAGCCTTTTCCAACAGGGGGTGGGCTATGGCTACACCTTC.

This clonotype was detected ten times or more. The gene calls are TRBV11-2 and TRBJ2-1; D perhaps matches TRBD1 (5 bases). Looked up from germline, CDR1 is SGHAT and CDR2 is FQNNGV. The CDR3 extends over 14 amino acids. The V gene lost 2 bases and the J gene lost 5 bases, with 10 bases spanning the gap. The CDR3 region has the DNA TGTGCCAGCAGCTTAATTAGACAGAACAATGAGCAGTTCTTC. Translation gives CASSLIRQNNEQFF.